This is a list of T cell receptor beta chains from one sample in a study of T-cell memory formation after mild COVID-19. TCRdb reprocessed the 5' RACE reads via MiXCR and lists one record per CDR3 protein. The repertoire holds roughly 250,000 distinct CDR3 sequences, with approximately 16% as singletons. Sequencing used PBMCs or a T cell subset sorted from them (not recorded which). Receptors originate from a man younger than 35 who had mild COVID-19 (a few samples of this study predate the infection). Cell type and time point are not known. Each CDR3 is given with its conserved first and last residue. Each record gives: J gene, V gene, clone size, D gene, CDR3 protein, CDR3 DNA. The D gene is left open where the match is weak. Not every row has a clone size; where given, it reads once, few, many or a size class.

J: TRBJ2-3
V: TRBV7-2
size: many
D: NA
CDR3: CASSLEAGSTDTQYF
DNA: TGTGCCAGCAGCTTAGAGGCGGGGAGCACAGATACGCAGTATTTT

J: TRBJ2-1
V: TRBV5-1
size: NA
D: TRBD2
CDR3: CASSAPGGGGYNEQFF
DNA: TGCGCCAGCAGCGCCCCCGGCGGGGGGGGGTACAATGAGCAGTTCTTC

J: TRBJ1-1
V: TRBV29-1
size: few
D: NA
CDR3: CSVGWQLNTEAFF
DNA: TGCAGCGTTGGATGGCAGCTGAACACTGAAGCTTTCTTT

J: TRBJ2-3
V: TRBV25-1
size: few
D: NA
CDR3: CASSEYGTQYF
DNA: TGTGCCAGCAGTGAATACGGAACGCAGTATTTT

J: TRBJ2-3
V: TRBV9
size: few
D: TRBD2
CDR3: CASTKTGTSIDTQYF
DNA: TGTGCCAGCACGAAAACCGGGACTAGCATAGATACGCAGTATTTT

J: TRBJ1-1
V: TRBV5-1
size: few
D: NA
CDR3: CASMRRDQDPTEAFF
DNA: TGCGCCAGCATGAGGAGGGATCAGGATCCGACTGAAGCTTTCTTT

J: TRBJ2-5
V: TRBV6-2/TRBV6-3
size: few
D: TRBD2
CDR3: CASSYPSGGLETQYF
DNA: TGTGCCAGCAGTTACCCCAGCGGGGGTTTGGAGACCCAGTACTTC

J: TRBJ1-1
V: TRBV3-1
size: few
D: TRBD1
CDR3: CASRPKEPQGRDTEAFF
DNA: TGTGCCAGCAGACCAAAGGAACCACAGGGGCGGGACACTGAAGCTTTCTTT

J: TRBJ2-2
V: TRBV10-3
size: NA
D: TRBD2
CDR3: CAISALSGRSTGELFF
DNA: TGTGCCATCAGCGCCCTTAGCGGGAGGTCAACCGGGGAGCTGTTTTTT

J: TRBJ2-1
V: TRBV7-9
size: many
D: NA
CDR3: CASSLWSRSGIYNEQFF
DNA: TGTGCCAGCAGCTTATGGTCCCGGTCGGGGATCTACAATGAGCAGTTCTTC

J: TRBJ2-1
V: TRBV9
size: NA
D: TRBD2
CDR3: CASSVATSGGRNEQFF
DNA: TGTGCCAGCAGCGTAGCTACCAGCGGGGGGAGGAATGAGCAGTTCTTC

J: TRBJ1-1
V: TRBV30
size: many
D: NA
CDR3: CAWRRRGGNTEAFF
DNA: TGTGCCTGGAGACGTAGAGGGGGGAACACTGAAGCTTTCTTT

J: TRBJ2-5
V: TRBV7-2
size: NA
D: NA
CDR3: CASSPSLAFQETQYF
DNA: TGTGCCAGCAGCCCCTCCCTAGCTTTCCAAGAGACCCAGTACTTC

J: TRBJ2-5
V: TRBV5-4
size: few
D: NA
CDR3: CASSRPPGDQETQYF
DNA: TGTGCCAGCAGCCGACCACCAGGGGACCAAGAGACCCAGTACTTC

J: TRBJ2-1
V: TRBV6-2/TRBV6-3
size: few
D: NA
CDR3: CASSYRPSGVYEQFF
DNA: TGTGCCAGCAGTTACCGGCCCTCGGGGGTCTATGAGCAGTTCTTC

J: TRBJ2-7
V: TRBV6-6
size: NA
D: NA
CDR3: CASSSQVSVEQYF
DNA: TGTGCCAGCAGCTCTCAAGTATCTGTAGAGCAGTACTTC

J: TRBJ2-3
V: TRBV20-1
size: few
D: NA
CDR3: CSARDWVSSLTDTQYF
DNA: TGCAGTGCTAGAGATTGGGTCAGCAGCCTCACAGATACGCAGTATTTT

J: TRBJ2-3
V: TRBV20-1
size: NA
D: TRBD2
CDR3: CSAAGGGGYSDTQYF
DNA: TGCAGTGCCGCGGGGGGAGGCGGTTATTCCGATACGCAGTATTTT

J: TRBJ1-1
V: TRBV5-1
size: NA
D: TRBD1
CDR3: CASGPNPRGQGGTEAFF
DNA: TGCGCCAGCGGCCCCAACCCCCGGGGGCAGGGGGGCACTGAAGCTTTCTTT

J: TRBJ1-6
V: TRBV4-3
size: many
D: NA
CDR3: CASSQDVGAGANNSPLHF
DNA: TGCGCCAGCAGCCAGGACGTCGGCGCGGGGGCGAATAATTCACCCCTCCACTTT

J: TRBJ1-2
V: TRBV6-2/TRBV6-3
size: few
D: NA
CDR3: CASSPLRTAPVTF
DNA: TGTGCCAGCAGTCCTTTACGGACAGCACCCGTCACCTTC

J: TRBJ1-2
V: TRBV18
size: NA
D: NA
CDR3: CASSPTAPNYGYTF
DNA: TGTGCCAGCTCACCAACAGCTCCTAACTATGGCTACACCTTC

J: TRBJ1-1
V: TRBV7-2
size: few
D: NA
CDR3: CASSRNWDNEAFF
DNA: TGTGCCAGCAGCCGAAATTGGGACAATGAAGCTTTCTTT

J: TRBJ2-1
V: TRBV9
size: few
D: NA
CDR3: CASPRGNEQFF
DNA: TGTGCCAGCCCCCGGGGCAATGAGCAGTTCTTC

J: TRBJ2-1
V: TRBV12-3/TRBV12-4
size: many
D: NA
CDR3: CASSLETPGNEQFF
DNA: TGTGCCAGCAGTTTAGAGACTCCTGGGAATGAGCAGTTCTTC

J: TRBJ2-3
V: TRBV4-3
size: many
D: NA
CDR3: CASSHGQISTDTQYF
DNA: TGCGCCAGCAGCCACGGACAGATCAGCACAGATACGCAGTATTTT

J: TRBJ2-5
V: TRBV29-1
size: NA
D: NA
CDR3: CSVEASRGRQETQYF
DNA: TGCAGCGTTGAAGCCTCTCGAGGTCGTCAAGAGACCCAGTACTTC

J: TRBJ2-2
V: TRBV19
size: NA
D: TRBD1
CDR3: CASTTGRNTGELFF
DNA: TGTGCCAGCACGACAGGGAGGAACACCGGGGAGCTGTTTTTT

J: TRBJ1-1
V: TRBV7-8
size: few
D: NA
CDR3: CASSLYSSDRGAFF
DNA: TGTGCCAGCAGCTTATACTCCTCGGATAGGGGAGCTTTCTTT

J: TRBJ2-7
V: TRBV20-1
size: NA
D: NA
CDR3: CSARDHLRDFYEQYF
DNA: TGCAGTGCTAGAGATCATTTGCGGGACTTCTACGAGCAGTACTTC

J: TRBJ1-2
V: TRBV5-5
size: NA
D: NA
CDR3: CASSFSGLSGYTF
DNA: TGTGCCAGCAGCTTTTCCGGGTTGAGTGGCTACACCTTC

J: TRBJ1-6
V: TRBV7-2
size: NA
D: NA
CDR3: CASTLSTGSSPLHF
DNA: TGTGCCAGCACCCTTTCGACAGGAAGTTCACCCCTCCACTTT

J: TRBJ2-2
V: TRBV7-2
size: few
D: NA
CDR3: CASSLQSANTGELFF
DNA: TGTGCCAGCAGCTTGCAGAGCGCGAACACCGGGGAGCTGTTTTTT